Each of the 16 T cell receptor beta chains below was sequenced from the same sample in a study of shared clonotypes between healthy human individuals. Data came from immunoSEQ multiplex PCR; TCRdb stores just in-frame clones and leaves some out. In the table there are hundreds of thousands of clones, 95% to 97% of which are singletons. The specimen sequenced was memory CD8+ T cells sorted from blood. Documented subset: CD45RO+ cells pooled with CCR7-negative TemRA cells. These receptors were obtained from a man aged 25-40 years in good health.

The rearrangement uses TRBV6-1 and TRBJ2-3; D is undetermined. Deletions cut 6 bases from V and 2 bases from J, with 9 bases between. This CDR3 comprises 13 residues. Looked up from germline, CDR1 is MNHNS and CDR2 is SASEGT. CDR3 residues: CASRATITDTQYF. The CDR3 DNA reads TGTGCCAGCAGGGCAACGATCACAGATACGCAGTATTTT.

The rearrangement uses TRBV19 and TRBJ2-7; 8 nucleotides agree with TRBD2. Losses at the gene ends were 1 base for V and 3 bases for J; bases not matched to a gene: 5. This CDR3 contains 15 residues. Germline CDR1 LNHDA, CDR2 SQIVND (reference sequence). CDR3 loop: CASSIAGTRGYEQYF. DNA of the CDR3: TGTGCCAGTAGTATAGCCGGGACTAGAGGCTACGAGCAGTACTTC.

The CDR3 nucleotides read TGTGCCAGCAGTGTCTCGCCCGACCCAGGGGCGCAGTATTTT. Its protein is CASSVSPDPGAQYF. The chain combines TRBV2 with TRBJ2-3; D possibly corresponds to TRBD1 (6 bases). The CDR3 extends over 14 amino acids. Germline assignment: CDR1 SNHLY and CDR2 FYNNEI. V was pared by 4 bases and J by 10 bases, with 18 bases between.

The V gene is TRBV20-1, the J gene TRBJ1-4; D unresolved. Looked up from germline, CDR1 is DFQATT and CDR2 is SNEGSKA (reference sequence). This CDR3 comprises 11 residues. V lost 5 bases to trimming and J lost 8 bases, with 9 bases between them. CDR3 region: CSAVVGEKLFF. CDR3 bases: TGCAGTGCTGTTGTAGGGGAAAAACTGTTTTTT.

This clone appeared a single time. The rearrangement joins TRBV21-1 to TRBJ1-5; the table's D call, TRBD1, has no DNA check behind it. TRBV21-1 counts as a pseudogene. The CDR3 has 18 residues. The CDR3 coding sequence is TGTGCCAGCAGCAAAAGCGAAAGGGGGCGAAGGGACAATCAGCCCCAGCATTTT. Translating it yields CASSKSERGRRDNQPQHF.

This chain links TRBV16 with TRBJ1-5; tentatively, D is TRBD1 (5 bases). This CDR3 region has 13 residues. Germline V gives CDR1 KGHSY, CDR2 FQNENV. The V end was cut by 5 bases, the J end by 1 base, with 6 bases between. The DNA of the CDR3 is TGTGCCAGCAGCGGGGACAGCAATCAGCCCCAGCATTTT. Protein product: CASSGDSNQPQHF.

The chain employs TRBV4-1 and TRBJ2-2; D might be TRBD2 (5 bases). The CDR3 loop spans 16 amino acids. Trimming pared 0 bases from V and 7 bases from J, leaving 15 bases between. Germline CDR1 reads MGHRA; CDR2 reads YSYEKL. The DNA of the CDR3 is TGCGCCAGCAGCCAAGATTCAAAGGGAGTGGGCGGGGAGCTGTTTTTT. Amino acids: CASSQDSKGVGGELFF.

This chain joins TRBV15 and TRBJ2-3; D unresolved. Between the trimmed V and J ends, which lost 0 bases and 0 bases, there was a span of 10 bases. This CDR3 has 16 residues. Germline V gene lookup returns CDR1 LNHNV and CDR2 YYDKDF (reference sequence). CDR3 DNA sequence: TGTGCCACCAGCAGAGATCATCGGGTTAGCACAGATACGCAGTATTTT. Translation: CATSRDHRVSTDTQYF.

This chain uses TRBV10-2 with TRBJ2-7, with D perhaps matching TRBD1 (7 bases). Germline CDR1 WSHSY, CDR2 SAAADI. V was shortened by 4 bases and J by 5 bases, with 15 bases between the two germline ends. The CDR3 totals 14 residues. Here the CDR3 DNA reads TGCGCCAGCAGTGCGCGGGACAGCCTCGACGAGCAGTACTTC. The encoded protein is CASSARDSLDEQYF.

V usage is TRBV6-1 and J usage is TRBJ2-3; D perhaps matches TRBD1 (6 bases). V was cut by 6 bases and J by 0 bases, with 13 bases left in between. The length of the CDR3 is 15 residues. Per germline, CDR1 MNHNS and CDR2 SASEGT. CDR3 DNA sequence: TGTGCCAGCAGCAAACTAGACAGGAGCACAGATACGCAGTATTTT. This sequence encodes CASSKLDRSTDTQYF.

The rearrangement joins TRBV4-1 to TRBJ1-1, with 7 nucleotides matching TRBD1. V gave up 3 bases and J gave up 0 bases; unmatched junction bases: 4. The CDR3 is made up of 15 amino acids. CDR1 is MGHRA, CDR2 YSYEKL, per germline. CDR3 sequence reads: CASSQETGMNTEAFF. The CDR3 DNA follows: TGCGCCAGCAGCCAGGAGACAGGGATGAACACTGAAGCTTTCTTT.

The chain's CDR3 is CASSLGRQTYGYTF. The CDR3 nucleotides read TGTGCCAGCAGCCTGGGGAGGCAGACGTATGGCTACACCTTC. V gene TRBV9 combines with J gene TRBJ1-2; no clear D. V lost 4 bases to trimming and J lost 5 bases, with 15 bases between them. The CDR3 runs to 14 residues. CDR1 and CDR2 (germline): SGDLS, YYNGEE.

The V call is TRBV5-1, the J call TRBJ2-1; 13 bases line up with TRBD2. The length of the CDR3 is 16 residues. The V gene's germline CDR1 is SGHRS and CDR2 YFSETQ. Trimming took 3 bases from V and 2 from J; bases not matched to a gene: 2. The CDR3 is CASSSGLAGTYNEQFF. The CDR3 DNA sequence: TGCGCCAGCAGCTCGGGACTAGCGGGAACCTACAATGAGCAGTTCTTC.

The gene calls are TRBV21-1 and TRBJ2-7; the table's D call TRBD2 went unverified against the DNA. TRBV21-1 is recorded as a pseudogene. The CDR3 loop spans 17 amino acids. The CDR3 loop reads CASSNTTSGRAPFEQYF. DNA for the CDR3: TGTGCCAGCAGCAACACGACTAGCGGGAGGGCCCCCTTTGAGCAGTACTTC.

The gene calls are TRBV13 and TRBJ1-1, with 8 bases that match TRBD1. Germline-derived CDR1 and CDR2 are PRHDT and FYEKMQ (reference sequence). Trimming took 5 bases from V and 1 from J; bases not matched to a gene: 3. This CDR3 is built from 14 residues. The CDR3 region has the DNA TGTGCCAGCAGCGACAGGGGTGAGAACACTGAAGCTTTCTTT. This encodes CASSDRGENTEAFF.

The chain uses TRBV5-1 and TRBJ1-2; D remains ambiguous. Trimming shortened V by 2 bases and J by 4 bases, and 9 bases separated the two germline ends. CDR3 length: 13 amino acids. Germline lookup yields CDR1 SGHRS and CDR2 YFSETQ. The CDR3 region is CASSFESSYGYTF. The CDR3 DNA reads as TGCGCCAGCAGCTTCGAGAGTAGCTATGGCTACACCTTC.